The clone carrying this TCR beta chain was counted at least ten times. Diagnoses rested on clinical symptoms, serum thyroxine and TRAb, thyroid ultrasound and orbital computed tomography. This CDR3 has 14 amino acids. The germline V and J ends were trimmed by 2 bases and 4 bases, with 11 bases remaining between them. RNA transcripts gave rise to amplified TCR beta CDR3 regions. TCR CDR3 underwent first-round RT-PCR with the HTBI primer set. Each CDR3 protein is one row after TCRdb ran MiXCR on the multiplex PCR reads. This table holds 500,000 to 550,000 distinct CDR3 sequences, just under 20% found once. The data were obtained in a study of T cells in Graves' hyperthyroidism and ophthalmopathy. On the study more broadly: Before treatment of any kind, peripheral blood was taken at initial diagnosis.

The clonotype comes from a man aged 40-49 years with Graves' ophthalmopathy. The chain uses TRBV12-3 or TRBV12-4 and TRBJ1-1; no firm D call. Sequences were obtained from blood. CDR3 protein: CASSLMGSGTEAFF. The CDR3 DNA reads TGTGCCAGCAGTTTAATGGGGTCGGGCACTGAAGCTTTCTTT.